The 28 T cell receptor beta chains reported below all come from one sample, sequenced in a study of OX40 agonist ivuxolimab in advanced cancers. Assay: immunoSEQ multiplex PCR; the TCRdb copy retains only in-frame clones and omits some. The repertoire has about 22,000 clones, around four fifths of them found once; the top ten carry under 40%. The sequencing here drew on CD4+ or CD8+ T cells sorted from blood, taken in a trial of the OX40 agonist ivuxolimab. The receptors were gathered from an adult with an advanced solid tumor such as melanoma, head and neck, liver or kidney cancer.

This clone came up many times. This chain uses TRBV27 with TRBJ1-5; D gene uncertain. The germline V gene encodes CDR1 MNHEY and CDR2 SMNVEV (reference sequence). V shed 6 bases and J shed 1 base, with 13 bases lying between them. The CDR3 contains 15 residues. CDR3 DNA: TGTGCCAGCAGGGCGCGGGCACAAAGCAATCAGCCCCAGCATTTT. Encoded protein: CASRARAQSNQPQHF.

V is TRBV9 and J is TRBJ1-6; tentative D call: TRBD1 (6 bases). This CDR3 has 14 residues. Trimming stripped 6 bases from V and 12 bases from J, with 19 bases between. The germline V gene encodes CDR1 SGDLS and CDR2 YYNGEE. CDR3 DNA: TGTGCCAGCACCCAGGGACCAGGGGTTGAACCCCTCCACTTT. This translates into CASTQGPGVEPLHF.

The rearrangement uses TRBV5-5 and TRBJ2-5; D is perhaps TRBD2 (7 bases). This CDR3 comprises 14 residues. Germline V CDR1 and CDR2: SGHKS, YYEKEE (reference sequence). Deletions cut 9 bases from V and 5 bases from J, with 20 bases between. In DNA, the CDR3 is TGTGCCAAAGGACGGGGGGCTACGAGGGAGACCCAGTACTTC. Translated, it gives CAKGRGATRETQYF.

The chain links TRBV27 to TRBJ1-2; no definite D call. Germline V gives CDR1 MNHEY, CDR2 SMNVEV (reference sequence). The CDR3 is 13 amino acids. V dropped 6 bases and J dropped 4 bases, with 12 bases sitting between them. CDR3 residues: CASSPGSVYGYTF. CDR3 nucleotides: TGTGCCAGCAGCCCCGGATCGGTCTATGGCTACACCTTC.

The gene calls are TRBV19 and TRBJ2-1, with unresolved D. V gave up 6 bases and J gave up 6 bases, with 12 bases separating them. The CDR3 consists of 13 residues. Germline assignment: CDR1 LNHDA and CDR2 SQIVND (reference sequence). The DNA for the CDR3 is TGTGCCAGTAGCCAGTTATCTGGCAATGAGCAGTTCTTC. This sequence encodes CASSQLSGNEQFF.

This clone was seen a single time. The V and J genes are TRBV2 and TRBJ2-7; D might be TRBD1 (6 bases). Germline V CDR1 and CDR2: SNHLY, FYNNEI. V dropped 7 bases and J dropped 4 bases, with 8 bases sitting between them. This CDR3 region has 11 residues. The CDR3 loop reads CASTGVYEQYF. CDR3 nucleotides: TGTGCCAGCACAGGGGTTTACGAGCAGTACTTC.

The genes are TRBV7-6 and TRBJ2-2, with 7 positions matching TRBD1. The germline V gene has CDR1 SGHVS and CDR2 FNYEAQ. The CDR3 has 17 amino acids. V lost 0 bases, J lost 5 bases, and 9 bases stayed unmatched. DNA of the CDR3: TGTGCCAGCAGCTTAGCCGAAGGGACAGATCTGACCGGGGAGCTGTTTTTT. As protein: CASSLAEGTDLTGELFF.

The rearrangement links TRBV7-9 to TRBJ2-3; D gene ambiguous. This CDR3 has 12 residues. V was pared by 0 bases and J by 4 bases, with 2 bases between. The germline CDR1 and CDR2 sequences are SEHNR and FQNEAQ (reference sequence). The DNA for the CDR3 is TGTGCCAGCAGCTTAGCGTCAGATACGCAGTATTTT. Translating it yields CASSLASDTQYF.

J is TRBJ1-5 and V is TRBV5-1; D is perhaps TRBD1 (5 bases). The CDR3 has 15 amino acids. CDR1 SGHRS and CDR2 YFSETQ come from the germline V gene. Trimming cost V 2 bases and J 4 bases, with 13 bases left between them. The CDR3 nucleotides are TGCGCCAGCAGCTTAACCGGGACCGTGAATCAGCCCCAGCATTTT. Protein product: CASSLTGTVNQPQHF.

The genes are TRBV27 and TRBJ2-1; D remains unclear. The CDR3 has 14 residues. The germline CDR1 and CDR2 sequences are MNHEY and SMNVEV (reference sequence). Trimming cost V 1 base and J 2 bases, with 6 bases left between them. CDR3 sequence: CASSLLAAYNEQFF. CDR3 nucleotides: TGTGCCAGCAGTTTATTGGCGGCCTACAATGAGCAGTTCTTC.

The CDR3 region has the DNA TGTGCCAGCAGTTTAGGGACCCCCAGGAACGAGCAGTACTTC. This codes for CASSLGTPRNEQYF. This chain links TRBV28 with TRBJ2-7; TRBD1 or TRBD2 may be the D gene (5 bases each). Germline-derived CDR1 and CDR2 are MDHEN and SYDVKM. This CDR3 spans 14 amino acids. V was clipped by 2 bases and J by 5 bases, with 13 bases between them. Combining the CDR3 with reference TRBV28 and TRBJ2-7 gives the whole variable domain DVKVTQSSRYLVKRTGEKVFLECVQDMDHENMFWYRQDPGLGLRLIYFSYDVKMKEKGDIPEGYSVSREKKERFSLILESASTNQTSMYLCASSLGTPRNEQYFGPGTRLTVT.

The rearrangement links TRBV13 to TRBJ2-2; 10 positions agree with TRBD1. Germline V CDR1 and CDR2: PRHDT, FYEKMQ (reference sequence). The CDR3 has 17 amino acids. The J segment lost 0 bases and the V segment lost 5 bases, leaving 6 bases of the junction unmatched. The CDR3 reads CASSAGQGSANTGELFF. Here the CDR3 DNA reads TGTGCCAGCAGCGCGGGACAGGGGTCCGCGAACACCGGGGAGCTGTTTTTT.

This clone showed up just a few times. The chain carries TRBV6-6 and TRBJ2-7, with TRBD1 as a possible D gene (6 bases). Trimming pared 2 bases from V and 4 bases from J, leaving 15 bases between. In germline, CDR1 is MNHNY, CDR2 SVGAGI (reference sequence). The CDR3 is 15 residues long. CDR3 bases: TGTGCCAGCAGTTACGGGGGCCCAACCTCTTACGAGCAGTACTTC. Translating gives CASSYGGPTSYEQYF.

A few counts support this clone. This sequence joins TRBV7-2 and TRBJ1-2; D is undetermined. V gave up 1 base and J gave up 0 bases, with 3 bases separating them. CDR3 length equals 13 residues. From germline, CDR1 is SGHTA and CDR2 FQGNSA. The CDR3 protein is CASSLGANYGYTF. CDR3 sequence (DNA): TGTGCCAGCAGCTTAGGTGCTAACTATGGCTACACCTTC.

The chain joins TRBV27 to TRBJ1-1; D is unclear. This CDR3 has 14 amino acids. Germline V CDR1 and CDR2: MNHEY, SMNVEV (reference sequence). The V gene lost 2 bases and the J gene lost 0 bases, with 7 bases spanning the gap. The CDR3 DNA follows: TGTGCCAGCAGTTTAAGAGCTATGAACACTGAAGCTTTCTTT. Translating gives CASSLRAMNTEAFF.

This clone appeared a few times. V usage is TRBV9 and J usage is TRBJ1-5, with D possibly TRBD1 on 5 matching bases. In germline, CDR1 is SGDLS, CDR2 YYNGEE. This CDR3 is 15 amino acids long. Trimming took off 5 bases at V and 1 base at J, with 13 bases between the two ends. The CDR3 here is CASSADSGSNQPQHF. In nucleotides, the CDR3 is TGTGCCAGCAGTGCCGACAGCGGCAGCAATCAGCCCCAGCATTTT. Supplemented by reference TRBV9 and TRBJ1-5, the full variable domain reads DSGVTQTPKHLITATGQRVTLRCSPRSGDLSVYWYQQSLDQGLQFLIQYYNGEERAKGNILERFSAQQFPDLHSELNLSSLELGDSALYFCASSADSGSNQPQHFGDGTRLSIL.

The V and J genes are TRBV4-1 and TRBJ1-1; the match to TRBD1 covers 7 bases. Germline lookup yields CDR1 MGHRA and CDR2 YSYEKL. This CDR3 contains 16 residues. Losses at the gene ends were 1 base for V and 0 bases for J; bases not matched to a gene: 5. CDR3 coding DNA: TGCGCCAGCAGCCAAGGTTGGGGACAGATGAACACTGAAGCTTTCTTT. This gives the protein CASSQGWGQMNTEAFF.

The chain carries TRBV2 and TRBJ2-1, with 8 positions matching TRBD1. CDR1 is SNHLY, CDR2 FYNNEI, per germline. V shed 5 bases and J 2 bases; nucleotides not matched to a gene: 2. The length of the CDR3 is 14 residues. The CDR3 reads CASSTGGAYNEQFF. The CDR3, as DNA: TGTGCCAGCAGTACAGGGGGAGCCTACAATGAGCAGTTCTTC.

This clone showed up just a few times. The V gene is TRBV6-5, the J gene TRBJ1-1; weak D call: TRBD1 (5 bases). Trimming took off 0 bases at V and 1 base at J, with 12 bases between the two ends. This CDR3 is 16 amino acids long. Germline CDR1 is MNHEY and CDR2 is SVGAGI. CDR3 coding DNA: TGTGCCAGCAGTTACTCAGTTACCGGGGCGAACACTGAAGCTTTCTTT. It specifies CASSYSVTGANTEAFF.

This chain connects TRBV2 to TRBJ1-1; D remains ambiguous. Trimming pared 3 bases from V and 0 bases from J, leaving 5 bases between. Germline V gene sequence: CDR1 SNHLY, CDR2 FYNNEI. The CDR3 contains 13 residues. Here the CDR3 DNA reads TGTGCCAGCAGTGATGTGTTGAACACTGAAGCTTTCTTT. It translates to CASSDVLNTEAFF.

CDR3 DNA sequence: TGCGCCAGCAGCCAAGTTGTAGGGACGACCACAGATACGCAGTATTTT. Protein: CASSQVVGTTTDTQYF. The rearrangement joins TRBV4-1 to TRBJ2-3, with D perhaps assigned TRBD1 or TRBD2 (5 bases each). V was cut by 1 base and J by 2 bases, with 13 bases left in between. CDR3 size: 16 residues. Germline CDR1 and CDR2: MGHRA and YSYEKL.

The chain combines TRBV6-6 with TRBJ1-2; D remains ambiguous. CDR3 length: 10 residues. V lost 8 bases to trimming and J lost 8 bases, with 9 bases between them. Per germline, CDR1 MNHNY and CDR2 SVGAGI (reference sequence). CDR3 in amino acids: CASRLGGYTF. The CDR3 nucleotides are TGTGCCAGCCGCCTAGGGGGCTACACCTTC.

The CDR3 spells CAISEDNAGANVLTF. As DNA, the CDR3 is TGTGCCATCAGTGAGGATAATGCTGGGGCCAACGTCCTGACTTTC. V and J are TRBV10-3 and TRBJ2-6; D is unresolved. V lost 2 bases, J lost 2 bases, and 7 bases lay in between. CDR3 size: 15 residues. In germline, CDR1 is ENHRY, CDR2 SYGVKD.

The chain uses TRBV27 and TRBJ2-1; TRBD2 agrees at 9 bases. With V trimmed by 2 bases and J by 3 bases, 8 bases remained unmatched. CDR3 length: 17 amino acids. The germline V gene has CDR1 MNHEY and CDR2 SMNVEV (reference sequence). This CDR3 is CASSLVAGGPFYNEQFF. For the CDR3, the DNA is TGTGCCAGCAGTTTAGTCGCGGGGGGGCCTTTCTACAATGAGCAGTTCTTC.

The CDR3 loop is CATSEGDQETQYF. The CDR3 nucleotides read TGTGCCACCAGCGAGGGGGACCAAGAGACCCAGTACTTC. The rearrangement uses TRBV15 and TRBJ2-5, with a weak D call TRBD1 (6 bases). The V end lost 5 bases, the J end lost 0 bases, and 7 bases lay between the germline ends. This CDR3 region has 13 residues. Looked up from germline, CDR1 is LNHNV and CDR2 is YYDKDF (reference sequence).

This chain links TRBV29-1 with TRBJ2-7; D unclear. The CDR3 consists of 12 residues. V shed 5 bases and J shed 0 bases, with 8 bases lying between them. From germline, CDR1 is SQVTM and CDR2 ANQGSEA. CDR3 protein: CSVPINSYEQYF. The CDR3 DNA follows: TGCAGCGTTCCGATTAACTCCTACGAGCAGTACTTC.

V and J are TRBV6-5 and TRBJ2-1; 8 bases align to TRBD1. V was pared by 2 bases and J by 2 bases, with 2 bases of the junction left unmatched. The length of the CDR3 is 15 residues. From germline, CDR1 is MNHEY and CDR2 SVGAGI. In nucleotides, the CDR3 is TGTGCCAGCAGTTACGGACAGGGAGCCTACAATGAGCAGTTCTTC. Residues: CASSYGQGAYNEQFF.

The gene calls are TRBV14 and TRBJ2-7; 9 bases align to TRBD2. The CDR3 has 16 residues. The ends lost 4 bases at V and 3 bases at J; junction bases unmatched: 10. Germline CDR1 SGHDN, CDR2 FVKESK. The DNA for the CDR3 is TGTGCCAGCAGCCCTCCCTCAGCGGGGGGCCTCTACGAGCAGTACTTC. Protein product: CASSPPSAGGLYEQYF.